This T cell receptor (beta chain) stems from a study of early T cells in non-severe SARS-CoV-2 infection. Each cDNA molecule carried a unique molecular identifier. TCRdb reprocessed the 5' RACE reads with MiXCR, giving one entry per CDR3 protein. The sample includes around 58,000 distinct CDR3 sequences, around 7.7% seen only once; the top ten take roughly a tenth. From germline, CDR1 is SGHTA and CDR2 FQGNSA. The CDR3 loop spans 15 amino acids. J was trimmed by 6 bases and V by 3 bases; bases with no gene match: 8. This clonotype was seen many times. The sequenced sample was whole blood, obtained at baseline. This clonotype originated in an adult who was a healthcare worker with PCR-confirmed SARS-CoV-2 infection or an uninfected control (not recorded which). The rearrangement joins TRBV7-2 to TRBJ2-1; 7 bases line up with TRBD1. In DNA form, the CDR3 reads TGTGCCAGCAGCTTGAGACAGGGAAAAGTCAATGAGCAGTTCTTC. It yields the protein CASSLRQGKVNEQFF.